These T cell receptor beta chains were read from a single sample in a study of beta chain features in type 1 diabetes. Data came from immunoSEQ multiplex PCR; TCRdb stores just in-frame clones and leaves some out. The sample holds under 200,000 clones, 8% to 8.5% seen once. Sample: central memory CD4+ T cells from blood. These receptors originate from a young woman with type 1 diabetes. The CDR3 runs from the conserved cysteine through the conserved F or W. D genes are given only for firm matches. The size entry is marked missing in some rows and otherwise reads once, few, many or a size class.

d_call j_call v_call clone_size cdr3_aa cdr3_nt
- TRBJ1-2 TRBV5-4 once CASSQDRRGYTF TGCGCCAGCAGCCAAGATCGGAGGGGCTACACCTTC
TRBD2 TRBJ2-1 TRBV29-1 - CSVDRGGFPFF TGCAGCGTTGACCGGGGGGGATTCCCGTTCTTC
- TRBJ2-7 TRBV29-1 few CSVEGLSRSEQYF TGCAGCGTTGAAGGCCTTTCCCGCTCCGAGCAGTACTTC
TRBD2 TRBJ2-3 TRBV9 - CASSVAGGLDTQYF TGTGCCAGCAGCGTAGCGGGGGGTTTGGATACGCAGTATTTT
TRBD2 TRBJ2-3 TRBV7-9 - CASRPGLADTDTQYF TGTGCCAGCAGGCCGGGACTAGCGGACACAGATACGCAGTATTTT
TRBD1 TRBJ1-5 TRBV6-1 - CASSGQGFVGSNQPQHF TGTGCCAGCAGTGGACAGGGGTTTGTTGGGAGCAATCAGCCCCAGCATTTT
- TRBJ1-1 TRBV19 - CASSIVEPRQEAFF TGTGCCAGTAGTATAGTGGAGCCCCGACAGGAAGCTTTCTTT
- TRBJ2-5 TRBV29-1 few CSVGQGTSETQYF TGCAGCGTTGGGCAGGGCACGTCGGAGACCCAGTACTTC
- TRBJ2-2 TRBV7-9 few CASRGTGSGELFF TGTGCCAGCAGGGGAACAGGGTCCGGGGAGCTGTTTTTT
TRBD2 TRBJ2-1 TRBV2 few CASRQPGLAGFSYNEQFF TGTGCCAGCAGACAGCCGGGACTAGCGGGGTTCTCCTACAATGAGCAGTTCTTC
- TRBJ2-7 TRBV27 - CASSPRGANYEQYF TGTGCCAGCAGTCCGCGGGGAGCTAACTACGAGCAGTACTTC
- TRBJ1-2 TRBV5-6 few CASSATGTYGYTF TGTGCCAGCAGCGCCACAGGGACCTATGGCTACACCTTC
- TRBJ2-3 TRBV15 - CATSREVGGTDTQYF TGTGCCACCAGCAGAGAAGTGGGAGGCACAGATACGCAGTATTTT
- TRBJ2-1 TRBV15 few CATRVHRGSNEQFF TGTGCCACCAGAGTCCATAGGGGCAGCAATGAGCAGTTCTTC
TRBD1 TRBJ2-5 TRBV10-3 - CAITKGQGETQYF TGTGCCATCACCAAAGGACAGGGAGAGACCCAGTACTTC
TRBD2 TRBJ2-1 TRBV4-3 - CASSHQRGGFGEQFF TGCGCCAGCAGCCATCAGCGGGGGGGCTTCGGGGAGCAGTTCTTC
TRBD2 TRBJ2-3 TRBV5-4 - CASSLASGTSYDTQYF TGTGCCAGCAGCTTGGCATCTGGGACTAGTTACGATACGCAGTATTTT
TRBD1 TRBJ1-4 TRBV28 - CASSHTGGGEKLFF TGTGCCAGCAGCCATACAGGGGGAGGTGAAAAACTGTTTTTT
TRBD1 TRBJ1-1 TRBV7-9 - CASSLRGQANTEAFF TGTGCCAGCAGCTTAAGGGGACAGGCGAACACTGAAGCTTTCTTT
- TRBJ2-1 TRBV28 many CASSLWGGVYNEQFF TGTGCCAGCAGTTTATGGGGGGGAGTCTACAATGAGCAGTTCTTC
- TRBJ1-5 TRBV7-9 - CASSSELGNQPQHF TGTGCCAGCAGCTCTGAACTAGGTAACCAGCCCCAGCATTTT
- TRBJ2-2 TRBV6-5 - CASLEVAGELFF TGTGCCAGCCTCGAGGTAGCCGGGGAGCTGTTTTTT